A selection of T cell receptor beta chains follows, all from one sample in a study of OX40 agonist ivuxolimab in advanced cancers. Profiled with immunoSEQ multiplex PCR; TCRdb holds only in-frame clones, not every one. The sample records about 73,000 clones, around 90% being singletons. The sequenced sample was CD4+ or CD8+ T cells sorted from blood, obtained in a trial of the OX40 agonist ivuxolimab. These receptors were collected from an adult with an advanced solid tumor such as melanoma, head and neck, liver or kidney cancer. Each CDR3 is given with its conserved first and last residue. D genes are given only for firm matches. Rows may omit the clone size; those that give it use once, few, many or a size class.

J gene: TRBJ2-1
clone size: -
D gene: TRBD2
V gene: TRBV19
CDR3 DNA: TGTGCCAGTAATGGGCGGGAGAGCATTCACAATGAGCAGTTCTTC
CDR3 protein: CASNGRESIHNEQFF

J gene: TRBJ2-5
clone size: -
D gene: TRBD1
V gene: TRBV11-2
CDR3 DNA: TGTGCCAGCAGCTTTAATACCGGGACAGGGAGTGAGACCCAGTACTTC
CDR3 protein: CASSFNTGTGSETQYF

J gene: TRBJ2-7
clone size: -
D gene: TRBD2
V gene: TRBV4-1
CDR3 DNA: TGCGCCAGCAGCCAAGACCAAATTCGTAGCGGGAGTGGGGCCTCCTACGAGCAGTACTTC
CDR3 protein: CASSQDQIRSGSGASYEQYF

J gene: TRBJ2-7
clone size: once
D gene: -
V gene: TRBV7-6
CDR3 DNA: TGTGCCAGCAGCTTAGACGTGGGCTCCTACGAGCAGTACTTC
CDR3 protein: CASSLDVGSYEQYF

J gene: TRBJ2-7
clone size: -
D gene: -
V gene: TRBV7-2
CDR3 DNA: TGTGCCATTAACCCCATAAGCCGGGGCGAGCAGTACTTC
CDR3 protein: CAINPISRGEQYF

J gene: TRBJ1-6
clone size: -
D gene: TRBD1
V gene: TRBV6-4
CDR3 DNA: TGTGCCAGCAGCCAGACAGGGCTCGGTTCACCCCTCCACTTT
CDR3 protein: CASSQTGLGSPLHF

J gene: TRBJ2-3
clone size: -
D gene: -
V gene: TRBV5-6
CDR3 DNA: TGTGCCAGCAGCTCTGGTCCCGGAACAGATACGCAGTATTTT
CDR3 protein: CASSSGPGTDTQYF

J gene: TRBJ2-7
clone size: -
D gene: -
V gene: TRBV19
CDR3 DNA: TGTGCCAGTAGTATCCAGCGAGGGCCCTACGAGCAGTACTTC
CDR3 protein: CASSIQRGPYEQYF

J gene: TRBJ2-7
clone size: -
D gene: -
V gene: TRBV30
CDR3 DNA: TGTGCCTGGAGCCTTAGGGGGACTTGGTACGAGCAGTACTTC
CDR3 protein: CAWSLRGTWYEQYF

J gene: TRBJ2-7
clone size: -
D gene: TRBD1
V gene: TRBV11-2
CDR3 DNA: TGTGCCAGCAGCTTGGAAAGACAGGGGAGAAACGAGCAGTACTTC
CDR3 protein: CASSLERQGRNEQYF

J gene: TRBJ2-5
clone size: -
D gene: TRBD1
V gene: TRBV11-2
CDR3 DNA: TGTGCCAGCAGCCAGACAGGGGAAGAGACCCAGTACTTC
CDR3 protein: CASSQTGEETQYF

J gene: TRBJ1-1
clone size: -
D gene: -
V gene: TRBV30
CDR3 DNA: TGTGCCTGGAGTGTACCGGGGTTCGGGGGGAACACTGAAGCTTTCTTT
CDR3 protein: CAWSVPGFGGNTEAFF

J gene: TRBJ2-7
clone size: -
D gene: -
V gene: TRBV15
CDR3 DNA: TGTGCCACCAGCAGGGACAGACCTTACGAGCAGTACTTC
CDR3 protein: CATSRDRPYEQYF

J gene: TRBJ2-7
clone size: -
D gene: -
V gene: TRBV11-2
CDR3 DNA: TGTGCCAGCAGCCTCTGGGGCCGGGACAAAACCTACGAGCAGTACTTC
CDR3 protein: CASSLWGRDKTYEQYF

J gene: TRBJ1-5
clone size: -
D gene: -
V gene: TRBV5-6
CDR3 DNA: TGTGCCAGCAGCTTAGGGAGTGTGGATCAGCCCCAGCATTTT
CDR3 protein: CASSLGSVDQPQHF

J gene: TRBJ1-3
clone size: -
D gene: -
V gene: TRBV2
CDR3 DNA: TGTGCCAGCAGTGAAGGCCTGGTGTACCGCCACACCATATATTTT
CDR3 protein: CASSEGLVYRHTIYF

J gene: TRBJ2-7
clone size: -
D gene: -
V gene: TRBV5-4
CDR3 DNA: TGTGCCAGCAGCTTGGCACAGGGATCCCTGTACGAGCAGTACTTC
CDR3 protein: CASSLAQGSLYEQYF

J gene: TRBJ2-7
clone size: once
D gene: TRBD2
V gene: TRBV6-5
CDR3 DNA: TGTGCCAGCAGGGCCGGACTAGCGTCAAGCGAGCAGTACTTC
CDR3 protein: CASRAGLASSEQYF

J gene: TRBJ2-5
clone size: -
D gene: TRBD2
V gene: TRBV7-9
CDR3 DNA: TGTGCCAGCAGTCTAGGCGGGAGAACAGGTGGGACCCAGTACTTC
CDR3 protein: CASSLGGRTGGTQYF

J gene: TRBJ2-5
clone size: -
D gene: TRBD2
V gene: TRBV15
CDR3 DNA: TGTGCCACCAGCACCCGAGGGCTAGCGGGAGTGGAGACCCAGTACTTC
CDR3 protein: CATSTRGLAGVETQYF

J gene: TRBJ2-2
clone size: -
D gene: -
V gene: TRBV28
CDR3 DNA: TGTGCCAGCAAGACCCAGCCCACCGCGAAGCTGTTTTTT
CDR3 protein: CASKTQPTAKLFF

J gene: TRBJ2-7
clone size: -
D gene: -
V gene: TRBV29-1
CDR3 DNA: TGCAGCGTTGGTGGGGCGGGTCCCACCTACGAGCAGTACTTC
CDR3 protein: CSVGGAGPTYEQYF

J gene: TRBJ1-3
clone size: -
D gene: -
V gene: TRBV19
CDR3 DNA: TGTGCCAGTATGGGGCGGTTTGAGGCTGGAAACACCATATATTTT
CDR3 protein: CASMGRFEAGNTIYF

J gene: TRBJ2-7
clone size: once
D gene: -
V gene: TRBV11-2
CDR3 DNA: TGTGCCAGCAGCTTGGACCTCTACGAGCAGTACTTC
CDR3 protein: CASSLDLYEQYF

J gene: TRBJ2-7
clone size: -
D gene: -
V gene: TRBV15
CDR3 DNA: TGTGCCACCAGCAGAGGCGTGGAGGGGGCCTACGAGCAGTACTTC
CDR3 protein: CATSRGVEGAYEQYF

J gene: TRBJ1-4
clone size: -
D gene: TRBD1
V gene: TRBV19
CDR3 DNA: TGTGCCAGTAGTATAGTTTTCCGACAGGGGAAGCATGAAAAACTGTTTTTT
CDR3 protein: CASSIVFRQGKHEKLFF

J gene: TRBJ2-3
clone size: -
D gene: -
V gene: TRBV11-3
CDR3 DNA: TGTGCCAGCAGCCCGCCTGTTGAGGATACGCAGTATTTT
CDR3 protein: CASSPPVEDTQYF

J gene: TRBJ1-2
clone size: -
D gene: -
V gene: TRBV15
CDR3 DNA: TGTGCCACCAGCAGAGGGACAGAATATGGCTACACCTTC
CDR3 protein: CATSRGTEYGYTF

J gene: TRBJ1-1
clone size: -
D gene: -
V gene: TRBV19
CDR3 DNA: TGTGCCAGTAGTATTGGACGGACCAACACTGAAGCTTTCTTT
CDR3 protein: CASSIGRTNTEAFF

J gene: TRBJ1-1
clone size: -
D gene: -
V gene: TRBV6-1
CDR3 DNA: TGTGCCAGCAGGTTGGAGGAGACATTGAACACTGAAGCTTTCTTT
CDR3 protein: CASRLEETLNTEAFF

J gene: TRBJ1-2
clone size: few
D gene: TRBD1
V gene: TRBV6-1
CDR3 DNA: TGTGCCAGCAATCTGGACAGGGGGGATGGCTACACCTTC
CDR3 protein: CASNLDRGDGYTF

J gene: TRBJ1-1
clone size: -
D gene: -
V gene: TRBV5-1
CDR3 DNA: TGCGCCAGCAGCCCGGGGCAGGCTACGTCGGGCACTGAAGCTTTCTTT
CDR3 protein: CASSPGQATSGTEAFF

J gene: TRBJ2-7
clone size: -
D gene: -
V gene: TRBV5-1
CDR3 DNA: TGCGCCAGCAGCCCGGCAGGGTACGAGCAGTACTTC
CDR3 protein: CASSPAGYEQYF

J gene: TRBJ2-3
clone size: once
D gene: -
V gene: TRBV6-5
CDR3 DNA: TGTGCCAGCAGGTCCACCCAGGCAGATACGCAGTATTTT
CDR3 protein: CASRSTQADTQYF

J gene: TRBJ1-3
clone size: -
D gene: -
V gene: TRBV14
CDR3 DNA: TGTGCCAGCAGCCAACTAAACACCATATATTTT
CDR3 protein: CASSQLNTIYF

J gene: TRBJ2-1
clone size: -
D gene: -
V gene: TRBV7-2
CDR3 DNA: TGTGCCAGCAGCTTAAAAAAGGGACATGAGCAGTTCTTC
CDR3 protein: CASSLKKGHEQFF

J gene: TRBJ2-7
clone size: -
D gene: TRBD1
V gene: TRBV28
CDR3 DNA: TGTGCCAACCGGAGGACAGGCTCCTACGAGCAGTACTTC
CDR3 protein: CANRRTGSYEQYF

J gene: TRBJ2-1
clone size: -
D gene: -
V gene: TRBV28
CDR3 DNA: TGTGCCAGCAGTTTAGGGCGGGAAACCTACAATGAGCAGTTCTTC
CDR3 protein: CASSLGRETYNEQFF

J gene: TRBJ2-7
clone size: once
D gene: -
V gene: TRBV7-2
CDR3 DNA: TGTGCCAGCAGCTGGATTCGGGGTCCGTCCTACGAGCAGTACTTC
CDR3 protein: CASSWIRGPSYEQYF

J gene: TRBJ2-1
clone size: -
D gene: TRBD2
V gene: TRBV5-1
CDR3 DNA: TGCGCCAGCAGCTTGGGTGCGGGAGTTTACAATGAGCAGTTCTTC
CDR3 protein: CASSLGAGVYNEQFF

J gene: TRBJ1-4
clone size: once
D gene: TRBD1
V gene: TRBV2
CDR3 DNA: TGTGCCAGCAGGGCCGGGACAGGAAGAATTGGGAATGAAAAACTGTTTTTT
CDR3 protein: CASRAGTGRIGNEKLFF

J gene: TRBJ2-5
clone size: -
D gene: -
V gene: TRBV6-1
CDR3 DNA: TGTGCCAGCAGTTTGGACTACCAAGAGACCCAGTACTTC
CDR3 protein: CASSLDYQETQYF

J gene: TRBJ1-4
clone size: -
D gene: -
V gene: TRBV6-1
CDR3 DNA: TGTGCCAGCAGTGAAGCGAGGACAGATGAAAAACTGTTTTTT
CDR3 protein: CASSEARTDEKLFF

J gene: TRBJ2-7
clone size: -
D gene: -
V gene: TRBV19
CDR3 DNA: TGTGCCAGTTCCAGGGGATCCTACGAGCAGTACTTC
CDR3 protein: CASSRGSYEQYF

J gene: TRBJ1-2
clone size: -
D gene: -
V gene: TRBV30
CDR3 DNA: TGTGCCTGGACTCCCCCGGGGCCAGGGCCTCTCGGCTACACCTTC
CDR3 protein: CAWTPPGPGPLGYTF

J gene: TRBJ2-5
clone size: -
D gene: -
V gene: TRBV9
CDR3 DNA: TGTGCCAGCAGCGTAGCGGGAGAGACCCAGTACTTC
CDR3 protein: CASSVAGETQYF

J gene: TRBJ1-5
clone size: -
D gene: TRBD1
V gene: TRBV5-5
CDR3 DNA: TGTGCCAGCAGCCAGGATGGACAGGGGAGGGAGCCCCAGCATTTT
CDR3 protein: CASSQDGQGREPQHF